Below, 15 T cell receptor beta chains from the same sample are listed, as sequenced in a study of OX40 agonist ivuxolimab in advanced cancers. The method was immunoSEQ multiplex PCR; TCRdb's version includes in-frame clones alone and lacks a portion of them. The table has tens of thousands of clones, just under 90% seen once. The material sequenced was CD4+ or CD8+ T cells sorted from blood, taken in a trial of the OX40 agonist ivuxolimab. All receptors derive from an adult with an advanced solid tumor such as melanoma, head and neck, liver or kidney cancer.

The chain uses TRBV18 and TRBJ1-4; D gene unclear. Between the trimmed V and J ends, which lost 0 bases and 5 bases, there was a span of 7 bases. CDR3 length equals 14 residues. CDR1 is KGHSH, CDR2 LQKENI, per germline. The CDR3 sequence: CASSPPSQNEKLFF. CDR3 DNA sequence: TGTGCCAGCTCACCACCTTCCCAAAATGAAAAACTGTTTTTT. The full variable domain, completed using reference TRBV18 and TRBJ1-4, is NAGVMQNPRHLVRRRGQEARLRCSPMKGHSHVYWYRQLPEEGLKFMVYLQKENIIDESGMPKERFSAEFPKEGPSILRIQQVVRGDSAAYFCASSPPSQNEKLFFGSGTQLSVL.

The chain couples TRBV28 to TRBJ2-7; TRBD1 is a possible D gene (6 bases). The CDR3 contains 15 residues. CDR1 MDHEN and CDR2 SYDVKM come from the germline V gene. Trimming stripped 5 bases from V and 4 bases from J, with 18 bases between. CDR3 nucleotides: TGTGCCAGCAGTACCACCGGGACACCCGCTTACGAGCAGTACTTC. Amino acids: CASSTTGTPAYEQYF.

This CDR3 reads CASRPSDTVSYEQYF. Here the CDR3 DNA reads TGCGCCAGCAGACCCTCGGACACTGTTTCCTACGAGCAGTACTTC. V is TRBV4-1 and J is TRBJ2-7, with a possible D match to TRBD1 (5 bases). The CDR3 is 15 residues long. CDR1 MGHRA and CDR2 YSYEKL come from the germline V gene. Deletions cut 6 bases from V and 1 base from J, with 16 bases between.

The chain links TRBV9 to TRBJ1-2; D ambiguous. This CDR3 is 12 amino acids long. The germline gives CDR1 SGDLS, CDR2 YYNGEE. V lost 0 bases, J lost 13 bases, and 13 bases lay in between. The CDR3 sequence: CASSVDGFRSTF. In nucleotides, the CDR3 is TGTGCCAGCAGCGTAGACGGGTTTCGATCCACCTTC.

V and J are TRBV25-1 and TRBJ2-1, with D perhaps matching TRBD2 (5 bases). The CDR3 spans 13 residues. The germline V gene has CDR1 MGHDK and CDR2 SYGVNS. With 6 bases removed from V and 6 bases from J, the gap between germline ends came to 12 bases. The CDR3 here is CASSLGSTNEQFF. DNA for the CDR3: TGTGCCAGCAGCTTGGGGAGTACCAATGAGCAGTTCTTC.

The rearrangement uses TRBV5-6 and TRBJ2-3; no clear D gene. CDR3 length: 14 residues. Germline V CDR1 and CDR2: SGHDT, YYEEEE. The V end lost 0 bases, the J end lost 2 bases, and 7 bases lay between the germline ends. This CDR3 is CASSLGSFTDTQYF. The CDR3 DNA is TGTGCCAGCAGCTTGGGCAGTTTCACAGATACGCAGTATTTT.

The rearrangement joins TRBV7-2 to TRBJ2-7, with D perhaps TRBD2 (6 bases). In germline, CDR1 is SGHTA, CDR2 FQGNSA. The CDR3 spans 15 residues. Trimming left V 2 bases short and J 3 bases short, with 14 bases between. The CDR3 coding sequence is TGTGCCAGCAGCTTAAGAGACCGTAGCGGCTACGAGCAGTACTTC. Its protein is CASSLRDRSGYEQYF. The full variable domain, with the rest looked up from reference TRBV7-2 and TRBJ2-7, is GAGVSQSPSNKVTEKGKDVELRCDPISGHTALYWYRQSLGQGLEFLIYFQGNSAPDKSGLPSDRFSAERTGGSVSTLTIQRTQQEDSAVYLCASSLRDRSGYEQYFGPGTRLTVT.

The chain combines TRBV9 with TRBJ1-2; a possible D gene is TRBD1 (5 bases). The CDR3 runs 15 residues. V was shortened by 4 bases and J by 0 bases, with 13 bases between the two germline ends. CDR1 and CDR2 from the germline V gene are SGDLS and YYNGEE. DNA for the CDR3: TGTGCCAGCAGCTCCGGGGCAGTAGCTAACTATGGCTACACCTTC. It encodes CASSSGAVANYGYTF. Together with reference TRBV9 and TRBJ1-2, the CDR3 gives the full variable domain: DSGVTQTPKHLITATGQRVTLRCSPRSGDLSVYWYQQSLDQGLQFLIQYYNGEERAKGNILERFSAQQFPDLHSELNLSSLELGDSALYFCASSSGAVANYGYTFGSGTRLTVV.

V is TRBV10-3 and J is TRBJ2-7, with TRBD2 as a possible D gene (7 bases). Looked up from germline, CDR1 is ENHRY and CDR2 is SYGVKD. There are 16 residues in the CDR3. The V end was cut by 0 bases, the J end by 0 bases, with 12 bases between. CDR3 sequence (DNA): TGTGCCATCAGTGAGTCGAGGGGGGGAAACTCCTACGAGCAGTACTTC. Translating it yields CAISESRGGNSYEQYF.

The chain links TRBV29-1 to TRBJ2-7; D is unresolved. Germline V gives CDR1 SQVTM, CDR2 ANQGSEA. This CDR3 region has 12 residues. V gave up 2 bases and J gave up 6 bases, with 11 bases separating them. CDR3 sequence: CSVELGPSEQYF. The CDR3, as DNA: TGCAGCGTTGAACTCGGTCCCTCCGAGCAGTACTTC.

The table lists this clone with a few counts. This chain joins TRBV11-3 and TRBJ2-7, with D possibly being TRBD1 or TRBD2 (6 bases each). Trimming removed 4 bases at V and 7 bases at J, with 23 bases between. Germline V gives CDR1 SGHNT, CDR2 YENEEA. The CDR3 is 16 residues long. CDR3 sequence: CASSSRPGARGEEQYF. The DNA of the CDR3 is TGTGCCAGCAGCTCCCGCCCGGGGGCGCGGGGAGAGGAGCAGTACTTC.

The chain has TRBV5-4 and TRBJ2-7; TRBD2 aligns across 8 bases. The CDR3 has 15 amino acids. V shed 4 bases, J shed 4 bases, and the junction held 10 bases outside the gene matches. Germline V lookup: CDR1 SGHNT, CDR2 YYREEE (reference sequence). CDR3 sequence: CASSGPGTRRYEQYF. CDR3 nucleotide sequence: TGTGCCAGCAGCGGTCCCGGGACTAGGAGATACGAGCAGTACTTC. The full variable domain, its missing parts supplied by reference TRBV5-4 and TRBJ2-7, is ETGVTQSPTHLIKTRGQQVTLRCSSQSGHNTVSWYQQALGQGPQFIFQYYREEENGRGNFPPRFSGLQFPNYSSELNVNALELDDSALYLCASSGPGTRRYEQYFGPGTRLTVT.

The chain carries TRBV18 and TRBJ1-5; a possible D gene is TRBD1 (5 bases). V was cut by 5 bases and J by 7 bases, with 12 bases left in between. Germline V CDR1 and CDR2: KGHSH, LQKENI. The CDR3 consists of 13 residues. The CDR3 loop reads CASSMGQEQPQHF. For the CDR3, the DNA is TGTGCCAGCTCAATGGGGCAGGAACAGCCCCAGCATTTT.

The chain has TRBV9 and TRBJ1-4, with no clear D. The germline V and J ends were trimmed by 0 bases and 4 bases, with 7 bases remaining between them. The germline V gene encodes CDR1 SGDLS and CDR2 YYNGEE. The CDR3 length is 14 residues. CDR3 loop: CASSVGPNNEKLFF. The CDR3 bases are TGTGCCAGCAGCGTAGGGCCAAATAATGAAAAACTGTTTTTT.

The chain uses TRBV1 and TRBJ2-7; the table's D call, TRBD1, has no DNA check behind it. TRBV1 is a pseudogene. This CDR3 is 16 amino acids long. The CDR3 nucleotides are TGCACCACCCTCAACAAACAGGACAGGACCACCTACGAGCAGTACTTC. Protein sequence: CTTLNKQDRTTYEQYF.